The source of this T cell receptor beta chain is a study of early T cells in non-severe SARS-CoV-2 infection. Individual cDNA molecules each received unique molecular identifiers attached to them. A single record per CDR3 protein comes from TCRdb applying MiXCR to the 5' RACE reads. The table includes some 57,000 distinct CDR3 sequences, less than 11% detected once. The CDR3 has 13 residues. V gave up 6 bases and J gave up 3 bases; unmatched junction bases: 5. Germline CDR1 is SQVTM and CDR2 is ANQGSEA. This TCR came from an adult who was a healthcare worker with PCR-confirmed SARS-CoV-2 infection or an uninfected control (not recorded which). The sample comprised whole blood. J is TRBJ2-3 and V is TRBV29-1; 8 bases map to TRBD2. The CDR3 nucleotides read TGCAGCGTGTTAGCGGGGTGGACAGATACGCAGTATTTT. It translates to CSVLAGWTDTQYF.